Presented here are 23 T cell receptor beta chains from one specimen sequenced in a study of cytomegalovirus exposure and HLA in healthy donors. Generated by immunoSEQ multiplex PCR, the TCRdb table keeps only in-frame clones and is missing some. There are some 90,000 clones in the sample; roughly 96% occur only once, and 0.6% to 0.85% lies in the top ten. Source material: PBMCs. Receptors were obtained from a man between 18 and 29 years old in good health and CMV-seronegative.

This chain connects TRBV5-4 to TRBJ2-1, with D tentatively TRBD2 (5 bases). V lost 4 bases to trimming and J lost 9 bases, with 8 bases between them. The CDR3 contains 11 residues. From germline, CDR1 is SGHNT and CDR2 YYREEE (reference sequence). This chain's CDR3 is CASSLAGEQFF. The CDR3 coding sequence is TGTGCCAGCAGCCTGGCGGGTGAGCAGTTCTTC.

J is TRBJ2-2 and V is TRBV19; 14 nucleotides agree with TRBD2. J was trimmed by 6 bases and V by 7 bases; bases with no gene match: 4. Germline V gene sequence: CDR1 LNHDA, CDR2 SQIVND (reference sequence). The CDR3 sequence is 15 residues long. CDR3 DNA sequence: TGTGCCAGTACCGCGGGACTAGCGGGAGCCGGGGAGCTGTTTTTT. It yields the protein CASTAGLAGAGELFF.

Here the CDR3 reads CASSQDVGEKLFF. The DNA for the CDR3 is TGTGCCAGCAGCCAGGATGTAGGAGAAAAACTGTTTTTT. The rearrangement uses TRBV7-6 and TRBJ1-4, with no clear D. CDR3 size: 13 residues. Deletions cut 5 bases from V and 8 bases from J, with 12 bases between. Germline V gives CDR1 SGHVS, CDR2 FNYEAQ.

This chain connects TRBV4-1 to TRBJ1-4; D uncertain. Germline assignment: CDR1 MGHRA and CDR2 YSYEKL. The length of the CDR3 is 16 residues. Trimming took off 2 bases at V and 8 bases at J, with 18 bases between the two ends. The CDR3 DNA follows: TGCGCCAGCAGCCAAACCCCATCCGCGAGGGCAGAAAAACTGTTTTTT. It yields the protein CASSQTPSARAEKLFF.

The rearrangement uses TRBV29-1 and TRBJ2-3; 8 nucleotides align to TRBD2. CDR3 length: 16 residues. Germline V gene sequence: CDR1 SQVTM, CDR2 ANQGSEA. With 8 bases clipped from V and 7 bases from J, the junction kept 20 bases outside the gene matches. CDR3 sequence reads: CSPPPIGRAPFYTQYF. The CDR3, as DNA: TGCAGCCCCCCCCCTATCGGGAGGGCCCCATTTTATACGCAGTATTTT.

The V and J genes are TRBV27 and TRBJ2-1, with D hard to call. The V gene lost 4 bases and the J gene lost 6 bases, with 4 bases spanning the gap. The CDR3 totals 11 residues. CDR1 is MNHEY, CDR2 SMNVEV, per germline (reference sequence). Here the CDR3 reads CASSSGNEQFF. The DNA for the CDR3 is TGTGCCAGCAGTTCGGGCAATGAGCAGTTCTTC.

The chain couples TRBV2 to TRBJ2-1; TRBD2 matches at 12 bases. Per germline, CDR1 SNHLY and CDR2 FYNNEI. The CDR3 spans 18 residues. V shed 2 bases and J 0 bases; nucleotides not matched to a gene: 5. CDR3 amino acids: CASSEMSTSGSSYNEQFF. The DNA of the CDR3 is TGTGCCAGCAGTGAAATGTCGACTAGCGGGAGCTCCTACAATGAGCAGTTCTTC. The complete variable domain, with remaining parts taken from reference TRBV2 and TRBJ2-1, reads EPEVTQTPSHQVTQMGQEVILRCVPISNHLYFYWYRQILGQKVEFLVSFYNNEISEKSEIFDDQFSVERPDGSNFTLKIRSTKLEDSAMYFCASSEMSTSGSSYNEQFFGPGTRLTVL.

The chain recombines TRBV19 with TRBJ1-1; weak D call: TRBD1 (6 bases). Trimming cost V 3 bases and J 2 bases, with 10 bases left between them. Per germline, CDR1 LNHDA and CDR2 SQIVND (reference sequence). The CDR3 totals 14 residues. Here the CDR3 reads CASSITDSNTEAFF. The CDR3 DNA reads as TGTGCCAGTAGTATTACGGACAGCAACACTGAAGCTTTCTTT.

This clone has only one observation. This rearrangement joins TRBV25-1 to TRBJ2-3, with 8 bases fitting TRBD1. CDR1 and CDR2 (germline): MGHDK, SYGVNS. With V trimmed by 5 bases and J by 6 bases, 13 bases remained unmatched. This CDR3 is built from 16 residues. The CDR3 loop reads CASSFDGTGARDTQYF. CDR3 nucleotides: TGTGCCAGCAGTTTTGACGGGACAGGCGCTCGGGATACGCAGTATTTT.

The CDR3 bases are TGTGCCAGTAGTATAGCTCCTACAGGGTTGAACACTGAAGCTTTCTTT. Translating it yields CASSIAPTGLNTEAFF. V and J are TRBV19 and TRBJ1-1; D perhaps matches TRBD1 (6 bases). Trimming removed 1 base from V and 0 bases from J, with 12 bases in between. This CDR3 region has 16 residues. The germline CDR1 and CDR2 sequences are LNHDA and SQIVND (reference sequence).

The V gene is TRBV29-1, the J gene TRBJ1-3; D not certain. CDR1 and CDR2 from the germline V gene are SQVTM and ANQGSEA. The V end lost 3 bases, the J end lost 1 base, and 4 bases lay between the germline ends. This CDR3 contains 12 residues. The CDR3 nucleotides are TGCAGCGTTGACGGGTCTGGAAACACCATATATTTT. It is translated as CSVDGSGNTIYF. Looking up the rest from reference TRBV29-1 and TRBJ1-3 gives the full variable domain: SAVISQKPSRDICQRGTSLTIQCQVDSQVTMMFWYRQQPGQSLTLIATANQGSEATYESGFVIDKFPISRPNLTFSTLTVSNMSPEDSSIYLCSVDGSGNTIYFGEGSWLTVV.

The chain is built from TRBV7-2 and TRBJ2-5; TRBD2 matches at 9 bases. The CDR3 is 17 residues long. The germline V gene encodes CDR1 SGHTA and CDR2 FQGNSA. After removal of 3 bases from V and 4 bases from J, the junction contained 12 bases not matched to a gene. This CDR3 is CASSFEVAGVRSETQYF. The CDR3 DNA follows: TGTGCCAGCAGCTTTGAGGTAGCGGGAGTAAGATCAGAGACCCAGTACTTC.

The chain couples TRBV18 to TRBJ2-7; no clear D. The CDR3 extends over 16 amino acids. Per the germline V gene, CDR1 is KGHSH and CDR2 is LQKENI. V was clipped by 0 bases and J by 0 bases, with 12 bases between them. CDR3 region: CASSPPSPLSSYEQYF. The CDR3 nucleotides read TGTGCCAGCTCACCACCTTCGCCCCTCAGCTCCTACGAGCAGTACTTC. The complete variable domain, with remaining parts taken from reference TRBV18 and TRBJ2-7, reads NAGVMQNPRHLVRRRGQEARLRCSPMKGHSHVYWYRQLPEEGLKFMVYLQKENIIDESGMPKERFSAEFPKEGPSILRIQQVVRGDSAAYFCASSPPSPLSSYEQYFGPGTRLTVT.

This chain links TRBV19 with TRBJ2-7; D gene ambiguous. The CDR3 runs to 14 residues. Per germline, CDR1 LNHDA and CDR2 SQIVND (reference sequence). Trimming left V 4 bases short and J 0 bases short, with 10 bases between. The chain's CDR3 is CASSNQAVSYEQYF. Written as DNA, the CDR3 is TGTGCCAGTAGTAACCAGGCCGTCTCCTACGAGCAGTACTTC. Full variable domain (outside the CDR3, taken from reference TRBV19 and TRBJ2-7): DGGITQSPKYLFRKEGQNVTLSCEQNLNHDAMYWYRQDPGQGLRLIYYSQIVNDFQKGDIAEGYSVSREKKESFPLTVTSAQKNPTAFYLCASSNQAVSYEQYFGPGTRLTVT.

V and J are TRBV6-6 and TRBJ1-1; D unclear. Trimming stripped 1 base from V and 7 bases from J, with 7 bases between. Germline-derived CDR1 and CDR2 are MNHNY and SVGAGI (reference sequence). CDR3 length equals 12 residues. The CDR3 protein is CASSYWAGEAFF. In DNA, the CDR3 is TGTGCCAGCAGTTACTGGGCAGGTGAAGCTTTCTTT.

J is TRBJ1-1 and V is TRBV6-6; no reliable D call. Trimming took 0 bases from V and 0 from J, leaving 8 bases between them. Per germline, CDR1 MNHNY and CDR2 SVGAGI (reference sequence). The CDR3 is made up of 15 amino acids. CDR3 nucleotide sequence: TGTGCCAGCAGTTACTCGTCAGGAATGAACACTGAAGCTTTCTTT. This gives the protein CASSYSSGMNTEAFF.

The chain carries TRBV7-9 and TRBJ1-1; D remains unclear. The CDR3 length is 12 residues. V was shortened by 2 bases and J by 5 bases, with 6 bases between the two germline ends. Germline-derived CDR1 and CDR2 are SEHNR and FQNEAQ (reference sequence). CDR3 sequence: CASSLFRTEAFF. CDR3 in DNA: TGTGCCAGCAGCTTATTCAGGACTGAAGCTTTCTTT.

The chain recombines TRBV6-1 with TRBJ1-1, with D perhaps TRBD1 (6 bases). The CDR3 contains 15 residues. CDR1 and CDR2 (germline): MNHNS, SASEGT. Trimming pared 3 bases from V and 0 bases from J, leaving 11 bases between. The CDR3 region is CASSDRGHLNTEAFF. CDR3 bases: TGTGCCAGCAGTGATCGGGGACACCTGAACACTGAAGCTTTCTTT.

This chain uses TRBV5-4 with TRBJ2-5; 7 bases agree with TRBD2. Unmatched junction bases numbered 10, after V lost 10 bases and J lost 4 bases. Germline V gene lookup returns CDR1 SGHNT and CDR2 YYREEE (reference sequence). The CDR3 covers 13 residues. The CDR3: CAVGGGLVETQYF. In nucleotides, the CDR3 is TGTGCCGTTGGGGGGGGGTTAGTAGAGACCCAGTACTTC. The variable domain in full, completed from reference TRBV5-4 and TRBJ2-5, reads ETGVTQSPTHLIKTRGQQVTLRCSSQSGHNTVSWYQQALGQGPQFIFQYYREEENGRGNFPPRFSGLQFPNYSSELNVNALELDDSALYLCAVGGGLVETQYFGPGTRLLVL.

The rearrangement links TRBV6-1 to TRBJ2-3, with D maybe TRBD2 (5 bases). This CDR3 is built from 14 residues. Germline CDR1 and CDR2: MNHNS and SASEGT. V lost 6 bases and J lost 3, with 13 bases in between. CDR3: CASRTLTTTDTQYF. DNA of the CDR3: TGTGCCAGCAGGACCCTGACTACTACAGATACGCAGTATTTT.

V is TRBV10-1 and J is TRBJ2-7; 8 positions agree with TRBD1. From germline, CDR1 is WNHNN and CDR2 SYGVQD (reference sequence). The CDR3 sequence is 17 residues long. The V segment lost 0 bases and the J segment 6 bases; nucleotides outside the gene matches: 13. The CDR3 bases are TGCGCCAGCAGTGAGTCCCAGGGGGCGCTGGGCGGTAGCGAGCAGTACTTC. Protein sequence: CASSESQGALGGSEQYF.

CDR3 nucleotide sequence: TGTGCCAGCAGCTTAGGTCCCGGACTTGCGCCCCAGCATTTT. Its protein product is CASSLGPGLAPQHF. The rearrangement joins TRBV7-2 to TRBJ1-5; D gene ambiguous. There are 14 residues in the CDR3. Trimming shortened V by 1 base and J by 9 bases, and 13 bases separated the two germline ends. The V gene's germline CDR1 is SGHTA and CDR2 FQGNSA.

V is TRBV12-5 and J is TRBJ1-2, with no clear D. This CDR3 has 18 residues. V gave up 7 bases and J gave up 1 base, with 25 bases separating them. CDR1 and CDR2 (germline): LGHNT, FRNRAP. CDR3 nucleotide sequence: TGTGCTAGTGTTGGGTGGCGAGGCCAACCCTCCTTTAACTATGGCTACACCTTC. This codes for CASVGWRGQPSFNYGYTF.